This TCR beta chain is from a study of blood T cells in healthy people across ages. The second PCR ran roughly 6 to 11 cycles with a sample-barcoded 5' primer and J-beta primers. A 12-random-nucleotide template-switch adaptor tagged each cDNA molecule. MiXCR was run by TCRdb on the 5' RACE reads, yielding one entry per CDR3 protein. In the table there are about 780,000 distinct CDR3 sequences, 25% to 30% of which are singletons. Roughly 10 milliliters of peripheral blood were drawn from each donor into EDTA-treated tubes. This clonotype has a handful of counts. The same data also contributed to another study, on T cells of mothers and their children. That paper notes: The M1S primer of the second PCR added sample barcodes and 2-4 random nucleotides.

The specimen sequenced was blood. This TCR was recovered from a boy aged 10-17 years in good health.

CDR3 sequence: CASIGVWTVFNSPLHF. In nucleotides, the CDR3 is TGTGCCAGTATCGGAGTCTGGACAGTTTTCAATTCACCCCTCCACTTT. The chain uses TRBV28 and TRBJ1-6, with D perhaps matching TRBD1 (6 bases). The CDR3 contains 16 residues. The germline V and J ends were trimmed by 9 bases and 7 bases, with 22 bases remaining between them. CDR1 is MDHEN, CDR2 SYDVKM, per germline.